This entry lists 24 T cell receptor beta chains sequenced from one sample in a study of Ad26.COV2.S vaccination and SARS-CoV-2 variants. Clones were read by immunoSEQ multiplex PCR, and TCRdb kept only the in-frame ones, dropping some. The profile shows about 410,000 clones, about 85% of them singletons. Treatment meaning: over 15 received Ad26.COV2.S at low or high dose, single or two shots; about 5 received placebo; per-sample allocation not given. The study sampled participants on day 63 after the first vaccine or placebo injection. Source: peripheral blood, taken in a trial of Ad26.COV2.S vaccine versus placebo. Receptors were obtained from a person aged 18 to 59 who received the Ad26.COV2.S COVID-19 vaccine or a placebo.

The chain links TRBV6-5 to TRBJ2-1, with 7 positions matching TRBD2. The CDR3 is made up of 15 amino acids. Germline V gives CDR1 MNHEY, CDR2 SVGAGI. After removal of 6 bases from V and 0 bases from J, the junction contained 5 bases not matched to a gene. The CDR3 spells CASRVLAASYNEQFF. The CDR3 region has the DNA TGTGCCAGCAGGGTTCTAGCGGCCTCCTACAATGAGCAGTTCTTC.

The rearrangement links TRBV29-1 to TRBJ2-2; 13 bases map to TRBD2. V trimming: 1 base; J trimming: 7 bases; junction bases outside the gene matches: 6. CDR1 and CDR2 (germline): SQVTM, ANQGSEA. This CDR3 comprises 16 residues. Here the CDR3 reads CSVEATSGGAIGELFF. The CDR3 DNA is TGCAGCGTTGAAGCTACTAGCGGGGGGGCTATCGGGGAGCTGTTTTTT.

To note about this clone: Compared with germline, one end of the junction differs, possibly owing to a read error. The rearrangement links TRBV12-3 or TRBV12-4 to TRBJ1-4; TRBD1 aligns across 8 bases. The length of the CDR3 is 11 residues. The DNA for the CDR3 is TGTGCCAGCAGTTCTCGGGACAGGATTAATTTT. Translating gives CASSSRDRINF.

The chain uses TRBV6-5 and TRBJ1-6, with a weak D call TRBD1 (6 bases). Trimming removed 6 bases from V and 5 bases from J, with 8 bases in between. Germline V CDR1 and CDR2: MNHEY, SVGAGI. The CDR3 contains 13 residues. The CDR3 region is CASRDSHNSPLHF. CDR3 sequence (DNA): TGTGCCAGCAGGGACAGCCATAATTCACCCCTCCACTTT.

The chain carries TRBV5-4 and TRBJ2-7, with no clear D. CDR3 size: 16 residues. Trimming took 3 bases from V and 0 from J, leaving 16 bases between them. Germline CDR1 reads SGHNT; CDR2 reads YYREEE (reference sequence). The DNA for the CDR3 is TGTGCCAGCAGCTATAAAACGGGCTATAGCTCCTACGAGCAGTACTTC. It specifies CASSYKTGYSSYEQYF.

The CDR3 coding sequence is TGTGCCAGCGGATATATTAGTGGGACAGGGGGCGTCGAGCAGTACTTC. Its translation: CASGYISGTGGVEQYF. This rearrangement joins TRBV5-5 to TRBJ2-7, with 12 bases aligning to TRBD1. J lost 6 bases, V lost 7 bases, and 14 bases had no gene match. CDR1 is SGHKS and CDR2 is YYEKEE in the germline V gene (reference sequence). CDR3 size: 16 residues.

This clone has just one count. The chain links TRBV6-5 to TRBJ1-3; D gene uncertain. Germline V gene lookup returns CDR1 MNHEY and CDR2 SVGAGI. Trimming stripped 10 bases from V and 3 bases from J, with 16 bases between. The CDR3 is 14 residues long. CDR3 loop: CANRNRRDGNTIYF. CDR3 DNA: TGTGCCAACCGAAACCGCCGGGATGGAAACACCATATATTTT.

The J gene is TRBJ2-1, the V gene TRBV7-2; D assignment may be TRBD1 or TRBD2 (6 bases each). The germline V gene has CDR1 SGHTA and CDR2 FQGNSA. With 1 base removed from V and 7 bases from J, the gap between germline ends came to 11 bases. The CDR3 loop spans 14 amino acids. CDR3 DNA: TGTGCCAGCAGCTTAGAGGGGGGCCCGAATGAGCAGTTCTTC. As protein: CASSLEGGPNEQFF.

This clone was counted once. Different DNA sequences within this sample yield the same CDR3. The chain is built from TRBV6-6 and TRBJ2-3; D is undetermined. This CDR3 has 13 amino acids. Trimming left V 0 bases short and J 0 bases short, with 1 base between. Germline lookup yields CDR1 MNHNY and CDR2 SVGAGI (reference sequence). The CDR3 loop is CASSYSSTDTQYF. Written as DNA, the CDR3 is TGTGCCAGCAGTTACTCGAGCACAGATACGCAGTATTTT.

The genes are TRBV5-1 and TRBJ1-2, with 10 bases matching TRBD1. Unmatched junction bases numbered 14, after V lost 8 bases and J lost 7 bases. In germline, CDR1 is SGHRS, CDR2 YFSETQ. This CDR3 is built from 15 residues. CDR3 in amino acids: CASKTGTGVLGGYTF. In DNA form, the CDR3 reads TGCGCCAGTAAAACCGGGACAGGGGTCCTCGGTGGCTACACCTTC.

The chain links TRBV6-6 to TRBJ2-7; the D gene is possibly TRBD2 (6 bases). CDR3 length equals 14 residues. Deletions cut 6 bases from V and 3 bases from J, with 15 bases between. Looked up from germline, CDR1 is MNHNY and CDR2 is SVGAGI (reference sequence). The CDR3 DNA is TGTGCCAGCAGCAATGAAGGGCGGGGCTACGAGCAGTACTTC. Residues: CASSNEGRGYEQYF.

This chain joins TRBV6-6 and TRBJ2-7; D is uncertain. Germline values: CDR1 MNHNY, CDR2 SVGAGI (reference sequence). V was pared by 2 bases and J by 5 bases, with 4 bases between. CDR3 length: 11 residues. The CDR3 region has the DNA TGTGCCAGCAGTTACGCCCACGAGCAGTACTTC. Protein product: CASSYAHEQYF.

This chain links TRBV5-6 with TRBJ1-2; perhaps TRBD1 as D (5 bases). Germline CDR1 SGHDT, CDR2 YYEEEE. Trimming shortened V by 2 bases and J by 2 bases, and 22 bases separated the two germline ends. The CDR3 totals 18 residues. The CDR3 DNA reads as TGTGCCAGCAGCTTTAGGTGGTCAGGGACCCTCTCGAACTATGGCTACACCTTC. This codes for CASSFRWSGTLSNYGYTF.

This rearrangement joins TRBV15 to TRBJ1-1; 8 nucleotides line up with TRBD1. The trim removed 0 bases at V and 6 bases at J, leaving 3 bases unmatched. The germline V gene encodes CDR1 LNHNV and CDR2 YYDKDF (reference sequence). The CDR3 is made up of 14 amino acids. The CDR3 nucleotides are TGTGCCACCAGCAGAGATCAGGGGGCCGCTGAAGCTTTCTTT. Its translation is CATSRDQGAAEAFF.

The chain couples TRBV10-3 to TRBJ1-1, with D hard to call. The V gene's germline CDR1 is ENHRY and CDR2 SYGVKD. V was trimmed by 2 bases and J by 1 base, leaving 8 bases between them. The CDR3 totals 14 residues. CDR3 bases: TGTGCCATCAGTGAGGCTAGCAGGAACACTGAAGCTTTCTTT. This translates into CAISEASRNTEAFF.

Ten or more counts support this clone. The chain combines TRBV12-3 or TRBV12-4 with TRBJ1-2; TRBD1 matches at 7 bases. This CDR3 is built from 13 residues. The V and J ends lost 5 bases and 4 bases, in that order; junction bases with no gene match: 4. CDR3 residues: CASSRDSPYGYTF. DNA for the CDR3: TGTGCCAGCAGTAGGGACAGTCCCTATGGCTACACCTTC.

This chain joins TRBV11-3 and TRBJ2-5, with 12 bases identical to TRBD2. CDR1 is SGHNT, CDR2 YENEEA, per germline. The V segment lost 5 bases and the J segment 5 bases; nucleotides outside the gene matches: 6. This CDR3 spans 15 amino acids. The CDR3 DNA reads TGTGCCAGCAGCCCTAGCGGGGGGGCGGGGGAGACCCAGTACTTC. Translation gives CASSPSGGAGETQYF.

The chain carries TRBV25-1 and TRBJ2-4; D gene uncertain. CDR1 is MGHDK and CDR2 is SYGVNS in the germline V gene. Trimming stripped 7 bases from V and 3 bases from J, with 16 bases between. The length of the CDR3 is 15 residues. The CDR3, as DNA: TGTGCCAGCACTCTACGGCAGCCTAACAAAAACATTCAGTACTTC. Translated: CASTLRQPNKNIQYF.

In its sample, this clone was seen once. The chain has TRBV5-1 and TRBJ1-1, with D unresolved. Trimming removed 4 bases from V and 3 bases from J, with 13 bases in between. The CDR3 is made up of 14 amino acids. Looked up from germline, CDR1 is SGHRS and CDR2 is YFSETQ. CDR3 in DNA: TGCGCCAGCAGCCCCCTGTCCGGGGACACTGAAGCTTTCTTT. It yields the protein CASSPLSGDTEAFF.

This clone has a handful of counts. The CDR3 DNA reads TGTGCCAGCAGCCAAGTCCGGGGCCCCGGGGCTTTCTTT. Encoded protein: CASSQVRGPGAFF. The chain carries TRBV14 and TRBJ1-1, with D maybe TRBD1 (5 bases). With 1 base removed from V and 11 bases from J, the gap between germline ends came to 14 bases. This CDR3 is built from 13 residues. Germline assignment: CDR1 SGHDN and CDR2 FVKESK.

This chain connects TRBV5-1 to TRBJ2-5; TRBD2 is a possible D gene (5 bases). V lost 7 bases to trimming and J lost 2 bases, with 15 bases between them. The CDR3 is 14 residues long. From germline, CDR1 is SGHRS and CDR2 YFSETQ. Here the CDR3 reads CASFSPAEQETQYF. DNA of the CDR3: TGCGCCAGCTTCTCCCCAGCGGAGCAAGAGACCCAGTACTTC. The full variable domain, with the rest looked up from reference TRBV5-1 and TRBJ2-5, is KAGVTQTPRYLIKTRGQQVTLSCSPISGHRSVSWYQQTPGQGLQFLFEYFSETQRNKGNFPGRFSGRQFSNSRSEMNVSTLELGDSALYLCASFSPAEQETQYFGPGTRLLVL.

The rearrangement joins TRBV7-8 to TRBJ2-1; tentative D call: TRBD2 (6 bases). Germline V lookup: CDR1 SGHVS, CDR2 FQNEAQ. V was pared by 6 bases and J by 7 bases, with 25 bases between. CDR3 length: 17 amino acids. The CDR3 is CASSSVTGDRSGNEQFF. Written as DNA, the CDR3 is TGTGCCAGCAGTTCAGTCACGGGGGACCGGTCGGGGAATGAGCAGTTCTTC.

This clone appeared a single time. The genes are TRBV5-1 and TRBJ1-4, with D unresolved. V was shortened by 5 bases and J by 8 bases, with 16 bases between the two germline ends. This CDR3 is built from 14 residues. The germline gives CDR1 SGHRS, CDR2 YFSETQ. The CDR3 is CASSEVLGREKLFF. The CDR3 coding sequence is TGCGCCAGCAGTGAGGTCCTAGGTCGGGAAAAACTGTTTTTT.

The rearrangement links TRBV5-1 to TRBJ2-7; 7 bases map to TRBD1. V dropped 0 bases and J dropped 0; count of bases not matched to a gene: 3. CDR1 is SGHRS, CDR2 YFSETQ, per germline. This CDR3 contains 15 residues. The CDR3 sequence: CASSLGWDSSYEQYF. The CDR3, as DNA: TGCGCCAGCAGCTTGGGGTGGGACAGCTCCTACGAGCAGTACTTC.